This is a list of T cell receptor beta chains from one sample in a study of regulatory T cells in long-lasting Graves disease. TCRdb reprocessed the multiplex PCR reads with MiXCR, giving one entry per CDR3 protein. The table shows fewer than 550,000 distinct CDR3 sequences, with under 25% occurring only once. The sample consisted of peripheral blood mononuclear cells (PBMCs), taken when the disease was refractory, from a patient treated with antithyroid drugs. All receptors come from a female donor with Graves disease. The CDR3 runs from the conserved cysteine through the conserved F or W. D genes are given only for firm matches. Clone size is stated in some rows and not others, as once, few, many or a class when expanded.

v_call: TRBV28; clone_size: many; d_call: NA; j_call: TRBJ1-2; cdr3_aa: CASSPDGSGGGYTF; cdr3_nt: TGTGCCAGCAGTCCCGACGGGTCCGGGGGTGGCTACACCTTC
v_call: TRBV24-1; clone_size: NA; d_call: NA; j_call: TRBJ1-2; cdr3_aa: CATSNASTVNYGYTF; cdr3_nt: TGTGCCACCAGTAATGCCTCGACAGTTAACTATGGCTACACCTTC
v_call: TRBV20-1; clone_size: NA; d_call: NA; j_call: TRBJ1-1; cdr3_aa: CSARIGGTEAFF; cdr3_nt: TGCAGTGCTAGGATCGGGGGGACTGAAGCTTTCTTT
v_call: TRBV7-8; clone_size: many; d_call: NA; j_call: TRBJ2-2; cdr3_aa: CASSLASGELFF; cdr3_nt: TGTGCCAGCAGCTTAGCTTCCGGGGAGCTGTTTTTT
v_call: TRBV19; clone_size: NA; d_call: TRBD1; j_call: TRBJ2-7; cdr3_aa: CASTPHGTGSYEQYF; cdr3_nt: TGTGCCAGTACCCCCCACGGGACAGGGAGCTACGAGCAGTACTTC
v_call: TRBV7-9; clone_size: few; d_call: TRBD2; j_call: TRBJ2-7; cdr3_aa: CASSYKGGDEQYF; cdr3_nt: TGTGCCAGCAGCTATAAGGGAGGGGACGAGCAGTACTTC
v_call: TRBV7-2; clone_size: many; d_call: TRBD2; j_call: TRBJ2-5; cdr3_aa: CASSPPGLAGVETQYF; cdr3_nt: TGTGCCAGCAGCCCGCCAGGACTAGCGGGAGTAGAGACCCAGTACTTC
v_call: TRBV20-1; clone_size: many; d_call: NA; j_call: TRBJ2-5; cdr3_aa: CSATRMGGPGETQYF; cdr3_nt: TGCAGTGCCACTAGGATGGGGGGGCCGGGGGAGACCCAGTACTTC
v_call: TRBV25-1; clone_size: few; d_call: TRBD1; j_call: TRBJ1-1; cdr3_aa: CASRGSDRAMNTEAFF; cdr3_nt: TGTGCCAGCAGAGGATCCGACAGGGCCATGAACACTGAAGCTTTCTTT
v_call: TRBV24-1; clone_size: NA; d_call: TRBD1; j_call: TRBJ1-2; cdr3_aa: CATSDSGQLNYGYTF; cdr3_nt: TGTGCCACCAGTGATTCGGGACAGCTGAACTATGGCTACACCTTC
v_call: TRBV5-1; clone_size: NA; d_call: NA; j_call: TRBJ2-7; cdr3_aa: CASSLYFGSGYEQYF; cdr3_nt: TGCGCCAGCAGCTTGTACTTCGGGTCAGGGTACGAGCAGTACTTC
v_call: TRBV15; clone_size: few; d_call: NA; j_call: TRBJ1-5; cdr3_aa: CATSERANQPQHF; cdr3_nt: TGTGCCACCAGCGAGAGGGCAAATCAGCCCCAGCATTTT
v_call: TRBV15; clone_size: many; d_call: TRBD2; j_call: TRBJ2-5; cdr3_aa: CATSRDPSGGETQYF; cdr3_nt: TGTGCCACCAGCAGAGATCCTAGCGGAGGCGAGACCCAGTACTTC
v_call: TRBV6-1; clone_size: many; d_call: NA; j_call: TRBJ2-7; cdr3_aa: CASSEYIYEQYF; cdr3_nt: TGTGCCAGCAGTGAGTACATCTACGAGCAGTACTTC
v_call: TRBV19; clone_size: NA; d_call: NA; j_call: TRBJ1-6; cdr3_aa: CASNMGLSYNSPLHF; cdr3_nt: TGTGCCAGTAATATGGGTCTTTCTTATAATTCACCCCTCCACTTT
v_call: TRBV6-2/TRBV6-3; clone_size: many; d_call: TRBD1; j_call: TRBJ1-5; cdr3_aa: CASSYYSGTDNQPQHF; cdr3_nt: TGTGCCAGCAGTTACTATTCCGGGACAGACAATCAGCCCCAGCATTTT
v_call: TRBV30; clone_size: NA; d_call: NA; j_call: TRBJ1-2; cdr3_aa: CAWSDVGYGYTF; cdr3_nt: TGTGCCTGGAGTGATGTTGGCTATGGCTACACCTTC
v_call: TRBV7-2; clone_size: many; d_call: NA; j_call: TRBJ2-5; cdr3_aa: CASSSVQETQYF; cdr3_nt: TGTGCCAGCTCGTCCGTCCAAGAGACCCAGTACTTC
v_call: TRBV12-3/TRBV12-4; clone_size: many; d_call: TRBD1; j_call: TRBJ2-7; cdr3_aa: CASSTGVEQYF; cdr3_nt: TGTGCCAGCAGTACAGGGGTCGAGCAGTACTTC
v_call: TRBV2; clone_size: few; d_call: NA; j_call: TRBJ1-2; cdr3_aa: CASSEKAWSGYTF; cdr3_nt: TGTGCCAGCAGTGAAAAAGCCTGGAGTGGCTACACCTTC
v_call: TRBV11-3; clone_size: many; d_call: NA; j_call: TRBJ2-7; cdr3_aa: CASSLFFTVTRTNYEQYF; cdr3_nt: TGTGCCAGCAGCTTATTCTTCACGGTGACTAGAACAAACTACGAGCAGTACTTC
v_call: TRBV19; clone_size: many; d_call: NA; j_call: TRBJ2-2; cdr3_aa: CASSNPLGRTNTGELFF; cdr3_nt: TGTGCCAGTAGCAACCCCCTCGGGCGGACGAACACCGGGGAGCTGTTTTTT
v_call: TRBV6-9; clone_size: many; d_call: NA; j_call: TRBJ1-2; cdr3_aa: CASSYSAGWGYGYTF; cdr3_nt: TGTGCCAGCAGTTACTCCGCGGGATGGGGCTATGGCTACACCTTC
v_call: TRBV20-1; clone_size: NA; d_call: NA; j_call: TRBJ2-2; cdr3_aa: CSARGQGGNTGELFF; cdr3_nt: TGCAGTGCTAGAGGTCAGGGGGGAAACACCGGGGAGCTGTTTTTT
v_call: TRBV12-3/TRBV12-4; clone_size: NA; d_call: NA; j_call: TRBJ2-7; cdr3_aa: CASSPHGGEQYF; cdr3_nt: TGTGCCAGCAGTCCCCATGGGGGTGAGCAGTACTTC
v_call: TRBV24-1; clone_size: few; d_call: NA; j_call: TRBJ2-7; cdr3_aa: CATSDEDYEQYF; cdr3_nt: TGTGCCACCAGTGACGAAGACTACGAGCAGTACTTC
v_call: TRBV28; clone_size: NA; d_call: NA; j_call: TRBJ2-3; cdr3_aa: CASSFIKARSTDTQYF; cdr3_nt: TGTGCCAGCAGCTTCATAAAGGCGAGGAGCACAGATACGCAGTATTTT
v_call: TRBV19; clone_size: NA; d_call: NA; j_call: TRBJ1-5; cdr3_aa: CASSSGLGNQPQHF; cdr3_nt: TGTGCCAGTAGTTCAGGGTTGGGGAATCAGCCCCAGCATTTT
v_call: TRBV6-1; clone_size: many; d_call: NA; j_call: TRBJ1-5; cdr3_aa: CASRGAGGQQPQHF; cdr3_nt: TGTGCCAGCAGGGGAGCAGGCGGGCAACAGCCCCAGCATTTT
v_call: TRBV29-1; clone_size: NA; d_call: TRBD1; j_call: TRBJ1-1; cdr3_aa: CSAKGQLNTEAFF; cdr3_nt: TGCAGCGCCAAGGGACAGCTAAACACTGAAGCTTTCTTT
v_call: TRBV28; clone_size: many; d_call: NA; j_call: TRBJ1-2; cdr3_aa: CASSLPGFRYGYTF; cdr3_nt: TGTGCCAGCAGTTTACCAGGGTTTCGCTATGGCTACACCTTC
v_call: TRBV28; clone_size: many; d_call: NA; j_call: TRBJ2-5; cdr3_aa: CASSERRTWETQYF; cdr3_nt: TGTGCCAGCAGTGAGAGGAGGACATGGGAGACCCAGTACTTC
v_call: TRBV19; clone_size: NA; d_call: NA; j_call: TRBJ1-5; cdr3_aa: CASSIEGGGNQPQHF; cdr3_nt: TGTGCCAGTAGTATAGAAGGAGGAGGCAATCAGCCCCAGCATTTT
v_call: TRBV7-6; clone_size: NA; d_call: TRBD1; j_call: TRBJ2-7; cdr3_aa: CASSPTGLAYEQYF; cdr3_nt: TGTGCCAGCAGCCCGACAGGGCTAGCCTACGAGCAGTACTTC
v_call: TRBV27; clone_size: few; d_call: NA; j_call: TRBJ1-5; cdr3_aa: CASSEGFHSNQPQHF; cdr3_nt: TGTGCCAGCAGTGAGGGATTCCATAGCAATCAGCCCCAGCATTTT
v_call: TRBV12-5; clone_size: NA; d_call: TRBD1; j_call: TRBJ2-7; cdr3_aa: CASGSSGQGIYEQYF; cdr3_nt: TGTGCTAGTGGTTCCTCGGGACAGGGTATTTACGAGCAGTACTTC
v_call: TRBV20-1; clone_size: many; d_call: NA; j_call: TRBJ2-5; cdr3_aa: CSARVGREETQYF; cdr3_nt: TGCAGTGCTAGAGTGGGCAGGGAAGAGACCCAGTACTTC
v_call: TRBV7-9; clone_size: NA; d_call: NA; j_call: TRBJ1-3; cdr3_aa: CASSSSSGSGNTIYF; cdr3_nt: TGTGCCAGCAGCTCGTCCTCGGGCTCTGGAAACACCATATATTTT
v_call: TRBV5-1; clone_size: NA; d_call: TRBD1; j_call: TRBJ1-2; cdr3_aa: CASSQGQGESYGYTF; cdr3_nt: TGCGCCAGCAGCCAGGGACAGGGTGAAAGCTATGGCTACACCTTC
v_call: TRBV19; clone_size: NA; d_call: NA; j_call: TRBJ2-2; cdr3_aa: CASSISPGAGELFF; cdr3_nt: TGTGCCAGTAGTATATCTCCAGGGGCCGGGGAGCTGTTTTTT
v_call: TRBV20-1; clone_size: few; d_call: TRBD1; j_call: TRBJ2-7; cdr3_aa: CSADPRDRLYEQYF; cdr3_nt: TGCAGTGCTGACCCCCGGGACAGGTTGTACGAGCAGTACTTC
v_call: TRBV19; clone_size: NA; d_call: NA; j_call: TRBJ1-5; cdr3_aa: CASSISLTDNQPQHF; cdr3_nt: TGTGCCAGTAGTATTTCCCTTACAGATAATCAGCCCCAGCATTTT
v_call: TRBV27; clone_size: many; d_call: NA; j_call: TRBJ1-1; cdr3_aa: CASRTVQGTNTEAFF; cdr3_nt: TGTGCCAGCCGAACTGTACAGGGTACGAACACTGAAGCTTTCTTT
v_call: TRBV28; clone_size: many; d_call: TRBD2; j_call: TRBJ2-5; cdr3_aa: CASSLGTAGGQETQYF; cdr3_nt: TGTGCCAGCAGTTTGGGAACAGCGGGGGGGCAAGAGACCCAGTACTTC
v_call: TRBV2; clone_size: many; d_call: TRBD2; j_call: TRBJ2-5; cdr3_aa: CASRTSVSYQETQYF; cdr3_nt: TGTGCCAGCAGGACTAGCGTGTCTTACCAAGAGACCCAGTACTTC
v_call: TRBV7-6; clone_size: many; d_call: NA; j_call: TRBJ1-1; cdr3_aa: CASSLATENTEAFF; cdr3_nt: TGTGCCAGCAGCTTAGCGACAGAAAACACTGAAGCTTTCTTT
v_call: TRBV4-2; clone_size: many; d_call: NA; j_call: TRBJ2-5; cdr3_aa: CASSQDLQQETQYF; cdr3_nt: TGTGCCAGCAGCCAAGATTTACAGCAAGAGACCCAGTACTTC
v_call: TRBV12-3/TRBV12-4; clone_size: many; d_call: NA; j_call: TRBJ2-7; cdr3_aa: CASTGDPSSYEQYF; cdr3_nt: TGTGCCAGCACCGGAGACCCCAGCTCCTACGAGCAGTACTTC
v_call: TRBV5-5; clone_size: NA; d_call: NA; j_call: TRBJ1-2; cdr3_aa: CASSLGWDANYGYTF; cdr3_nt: TGTGCCAGCAGCCTTGGTTGGGACGCTAACTATGGCTACACCTTC
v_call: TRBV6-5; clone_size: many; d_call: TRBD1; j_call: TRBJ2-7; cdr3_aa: CASSYSMAAADRADEQYF; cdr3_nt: TGTGCCAGCAGTTACTCGATGGCAGCGGCGGACAGGGCTGATGAGCAGTACTTC
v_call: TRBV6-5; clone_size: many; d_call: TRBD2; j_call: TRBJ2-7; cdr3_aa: CASSYGGSQSYEQYF; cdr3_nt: TGTGCCAGCAGTTACGGCGGGAGCCAGTCCTACGAGCAGTACTTC
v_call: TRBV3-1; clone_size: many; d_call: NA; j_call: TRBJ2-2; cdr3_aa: CASSQSNTGELFF; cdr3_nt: TGTGCCAGCAGCCAGTCGAACACCGGGGAGCTGTTTTTT
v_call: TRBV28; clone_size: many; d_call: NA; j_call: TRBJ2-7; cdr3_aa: CASSDPFGTYEQYF; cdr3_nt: TGTGCCAGCAGCGACCCCTTCGGAACCTACGAGCAGTACTTC
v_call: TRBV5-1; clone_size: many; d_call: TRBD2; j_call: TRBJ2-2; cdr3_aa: CASTGGLAVNTGELFF; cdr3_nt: TGCGCCAGCACCGGGGGACTAGCGGTGAACACCGGGGAGCTGTTTTTT
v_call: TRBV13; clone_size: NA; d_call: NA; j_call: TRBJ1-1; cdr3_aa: CASSPGTAERMNTEAFF; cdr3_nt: TGTGCCAGCAGCCCAGGGACGGCCGAGCGGATGAACACTGAAGCTTTCTTT
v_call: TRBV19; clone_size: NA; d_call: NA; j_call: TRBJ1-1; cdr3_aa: CASTFRGFGMNTEAFF; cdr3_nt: TGTGCCAGTACCTTCCGTGGGTTCGGCATGAACACTGAAGCTTTCTTT
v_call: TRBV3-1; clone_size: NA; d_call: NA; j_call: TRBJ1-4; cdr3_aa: CASSQQYRYEKLFF; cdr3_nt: TGTGCCAGCAGCCAGCAGTATCGCTATGAAAAACTGTTTTTT
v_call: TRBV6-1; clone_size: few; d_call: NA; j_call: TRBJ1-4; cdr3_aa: CASSEFLGEKLFF; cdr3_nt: TGTGCCAGCAGTGAATTTCTGGGTGAAAAACTGTTTTTT